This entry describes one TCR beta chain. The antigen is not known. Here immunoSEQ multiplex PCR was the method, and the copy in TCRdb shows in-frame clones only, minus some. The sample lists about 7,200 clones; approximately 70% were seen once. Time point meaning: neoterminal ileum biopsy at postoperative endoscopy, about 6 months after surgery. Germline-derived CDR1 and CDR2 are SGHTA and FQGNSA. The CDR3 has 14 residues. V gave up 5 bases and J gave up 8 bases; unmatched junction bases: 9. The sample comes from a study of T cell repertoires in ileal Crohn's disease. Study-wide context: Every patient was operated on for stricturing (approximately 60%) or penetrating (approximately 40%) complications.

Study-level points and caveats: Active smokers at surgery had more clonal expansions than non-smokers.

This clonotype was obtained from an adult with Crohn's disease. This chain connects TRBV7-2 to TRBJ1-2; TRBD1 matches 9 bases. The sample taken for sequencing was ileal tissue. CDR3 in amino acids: CASSLNRDRDGYTF. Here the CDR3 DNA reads TGTGCCAGCAGCCTTAACCGGGACAGGGACGGCTACACCTTC.